This entry describes one T cell receptor beta chain. The time point: sample taken at primary tumor resection. The sequenced material consisted of unsorted whole RNA from tumor, nontumor lung or frozen PBMC. This record comes from a study of spatial heterogeneity in lung cancer. Study background: Beta-chain sequences consistently outnumbered alpha-chain sequences in detection.

From the 5' RACE reads, TCRdb called clonotypes with MiXCR, one entry per CDR3 protein. In the table there are roughly 5,200 distinct CDR3 sequences, approximately 24% of which are singletons. This TCR derives from a male donor with early-stage non-small cell lung cancer. The sample in question was PBMCs, obtained at surgery.

The CDR3 spells CASSLTGGGTEAFF. The DNA for the CDR3 is TGTGCCAGCAGCTTGACAGGGGGCGGGACTGAAGCTTTCTTT. The genes are TRBV6-1 and TRBJ1-1; 10 bases agree with TRBD1. V shed 6 bases and J 5 bases; nucleotides not matched to a gene: 6. Germline loops: CDR1 MNHNS, CDR2 SASEGT. The CDR3 runs to 14 residues.